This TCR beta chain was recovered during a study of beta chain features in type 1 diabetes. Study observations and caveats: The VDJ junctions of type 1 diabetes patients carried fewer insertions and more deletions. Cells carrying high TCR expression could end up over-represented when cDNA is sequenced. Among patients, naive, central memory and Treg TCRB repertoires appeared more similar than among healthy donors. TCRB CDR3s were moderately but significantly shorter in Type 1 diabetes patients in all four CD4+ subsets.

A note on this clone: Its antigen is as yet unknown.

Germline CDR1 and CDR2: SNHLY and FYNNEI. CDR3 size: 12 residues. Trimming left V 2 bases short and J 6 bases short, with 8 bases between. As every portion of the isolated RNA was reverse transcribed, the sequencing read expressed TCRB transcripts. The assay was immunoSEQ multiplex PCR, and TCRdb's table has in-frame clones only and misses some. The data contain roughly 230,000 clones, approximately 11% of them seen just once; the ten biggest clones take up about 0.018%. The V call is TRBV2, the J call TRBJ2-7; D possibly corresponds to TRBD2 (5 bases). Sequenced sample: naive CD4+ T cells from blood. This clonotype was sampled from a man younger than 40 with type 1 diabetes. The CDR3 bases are TGTGCCAGCAGTGAAACTGCGGGCGAGCAGTACTTC. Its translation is CASSETAGEQYF.